This T cell receptor (beta chain) was recorded in a study of T-cell reconstitution after alpha-beta-depleted transplantation in children. Study outcomes and limitations: In patients about two months after transplant, alpha-beta T cells reportedly arose from several hundred expanded graft clones. Newly made T cells mostly supplied T-cell counts and diversity one year after transplant. From surviving recipient T cells and thymic progenitors came the high day-60 TCRbeta diversity observed in some patients.

Unique molecular identifiers were incorporated into the prepared TCRbeta library. TCRdb itself ran the PCR reads through MiXCR, one entry per CDR3 protein. The sample shows about 440,000 distinct CDR3 sequences, approximately 41% of them seen only once. At least ten counts were recorded for this clonotype. The antigen is not known. The CDR3 has 15 amino acids. V lost 9 bases, J lost 5 bases, and 12 bases stayed unmatched. CDR1 and CDR2 from the germline V gene are LNHDA and SQIVND (reference sequence). The rearrangement joins TRBV19 to TRBJ2-2; 7 nucleotides match TRBD1. The TCR was taken from a girl aged 2-10 years with aplastic anemia, due to receive a stem cell transplant. Sequences were derived from PBMCs, sampled before TCRalphabeta/CD19-depleted stem cell transplant. The chain's CDR3 is CASLNRDRGTGELFF. The DNA of the CDR3 is TGTGCCAGCCTTAACCGGGACAGAGGGACCGGGGAGCTGTTTTTT.